Listed below are T cell receptor beta chains from one sample, sequenced in a study of Ad26.COV2.S vaccination and SARS-CoV-2 variants. Method: immunoSEQ multiplex PCR; TCRdb's copy keeps in-frame clones and lacks some. Counted here are 300,000 to 400,000 clones, about 88% occurring once; the ten biggest clones make up around 11%. The sequences come from peripheral blood, collected in a trial of Ad26.COV2.S vaccine versus placebo. The receptor set was obtained from a person aged 18-65 years who received the Ad26.COV2.S COVID-19 vaccine or a placebo. Both conserved end residues are part of each CDR3. D genes are given only for firm matches. Clone size, where shown, is once, few, many, or a class for clones that have expanded.

j_gene | abundance | d_gene | v_gene | CDR3aa | CDR3nt
TRBJ2-3 | NA | TRBD2 | TRBV3-1/TRBV3-2 | CASSQDSRGTSGDTDTQYF | TGTGCCAGCAGCCAAGATTCACGCGGGACTAGCGGGGACACAGATACGCAGTATTTT
TRBJ1-1 | NA | NA | TRBV5-4 | CASSLPGETEAFF | TGTGCCAGCAGCTTGCCCGGTGAGACTGAAGCTTTCTTT
TRBJ2-6 | NA | NA | TRBV19 | CASSSQRAGYSGANVLTF | TGTGCCAGTAGTTCCCAGCGGGCCGGATACTCTGGGGCCAACGTCCTGACTTTC
TRBJ1-4 | NA | TRBD1 | TRBV6-1 | CASSETWTGTNEKLFF | TGTGCCAGCAGTGAAACTTGGACAGGAACAAATGAAAAACTGTTTTTT
TRBJ2-5 | NA | TRBD2 | TRBV12-5 | CASGLLAGGRETQYF | TGTGCTAGTGGTTTGTTGGCGGGGGGCCGGGAGACCCAGTACTTC
TRBJ1-2 | NA | TRBD1 | TRBV29-1 | CSAEGVGQTDGYTF | TGCAGCGCGGAGGGAGTGGGACAGACGGACGGCTACACCTTC
TRBJ1-5 | once | NA | TRBV7-8 | CASSLEGQWDNQPQHF | TGTGCCAGCAGCTTAGAAGGCCAGTGGGACAATCAGCCCCAGCATTTT
TRBJ2-2 | NA | NA | TRBV3-1/TRBV3-2 | CASSQLDSGESELFF | TGTGCCAGCAGCCAACTCGATTCGGGAGAATCTGAGCTGTTTTTT
TRBJ2-3 | NA | NA | TRBV7-2 | CASSLGGLSTDTQYF | TGTGCCAGCAGCTTAGGGGGACTCAGCACAGATACGCAGTATTTT
TRBJ2-5 | once | TRBD1 | TRBV6-2/TRBV6-3 | CASSPGQAWETQYF | TGTGCCAGCAGCCCGGGACAGGCCTGGGAGACCCAGTACTTC
TRBJ2-3 | NA | TRBD2 | TRBV7-3 | CASGLAGGTDTQYF | TGTGCCAGCGGACTAGCGGGAGGCACAGATACGCAGTATTTT
TRBJ1-4 | NA | NA | TRBV7-9 | CASSLGGNNEKLFF | TGTGCCAGCAGCTTAGGGGGGAATAATGAAAAACTGTTTTTT
TRBJ1-4 | NA | TRBD1 | TRBV2 | CASLGDRLNEKLFF | TGTGCCAGCCTAGGGGACAGACTTAATGAAAAACTGTTTTTT
TRBJ1-1 | NA | TRBD1 | TRBV27 | CASSLTGVNTEAFF | TGTGCCAGCAGCTTGACAGGGGTTAACACTGAAGCTTTCTTT
TRBJ2-7 | NA | NA | TRBV3-1/TRBV3-2 | CASSQEGGTSYEQYF | TGTGCCAGCAGCCAAGAGGGCGGCACCTCCTACGAGCAGTACTTC
TRBJ1-1 | NA | NA | TRBV5-1 | CASSFTGNEQAFF | TGCGCCAGCAGCTTCACTGGGAACGAACAAGCTTTCTTT
TRBJ1-4 | NA | NA | TRBV5-6 | CASSLGRGGPNEKLFF | TGTGCCAGCAGCTTGGGCCGTGGCGGCCCTAATGAAAAACTGTTTTTT
TRBJ2-7 | NA | NA | TRBV6-5 | CASSLVGRETYEQYF | TGTGCCAGCAGCCTTGTGGGGCGGGAAACCTACGAGCAGTACTTC
TRBJ2-7 | NA | NA | TRBV7-9 | CASSLTRDRYEQYF | TGTGCCAGCAGTCTAACCAGGGATCGGTACGAGCAGTACTTC
TRBJ2-7 | NA | NA | TRBV18 | CASSRLQDSSYEQYF | TGTGCCAGCTCACGCCTACAGGATAGCTCCTACGAGCAGTACTTC
TRBJ1-4 | NA | NA | TRBV2 | CASSGSESTNEKLFF | TGTGCCAGCAGTGGTTCAGAATCAACTAATGAAAAACTGTTTTTT
TRBJ1-6 | NA | NA | TRBV4-2 | CASSPGDSPLHF | TGTGCCAGCAGCCCTGGGGATTCACCCCTCCACTTT
TRBJ2-7 | NA | TRBD1 | TRBV6-5 | CASSYSQGAYEQYF | TGTGCCAGCAGTTACTCTCAGGGGGCCTACGAGCAGTACTTC
TRBJ1-1 | NA | TRBD1 | TRBV7-8 | CASSLGGQEIRRTEAFF | TGTGCCAGCAGCTTAGGGGGACAGGAGATAAGGAGGACTGAAGCTTTCTTT
TRBJ2-2 | NA | TRBD1 | TRBV30 | CAWEGAGGLTGELFF | TGTGCCTGGGAGGGGGCAGGGGGCTTAACCGGGGAGCTGTTTTTT
TRBJ2-6 | NA | NA | TRBV5-1 | CASSLGHVDAGANVLTF | TGCGCCAGCAGCTTGGGCCACGTTGACGCTGGGGCCAACGTCCTGACTTTC
TRBJ1-6 | once | NA | TRBV14 | CASSQERVRGSPLHF | TGTGCCAGCAGCCAAGAACGGGTGAGGGGTTCACCCCTCCACTTT
TRBJ1-2 | NA | NA | TRBV18 | CASSPTPGDYGYTF | TGTGCCAGCTCACCAACTCCCGGGGACTATGGCTACACCTTC
TRBJ2-2 | NA | TRBD1 | TRBV25-1 | CASGEGQTYTGELFF | TGTGCCAGCGGAGAGGGACAGACTTACACCGGGGAGCTGTTTTTT
TRBJ1-2 | NA | NA | TRBV11-2 | CASSPEGVVGYTF | TGTGCCAGCAGCCCAGAAGGGGTCGTTGGCTACACCTTC
TRBJ2-7 | NA | TRBD1 | TRBV28 | CASSPFPDRLIPYEQYF | TGTGCCAGCAGTCCCTTCCCGGACAGGCTGATACCCTACGAGCAGTACTTC
TRBJ2-6 | NA | NA | TRBV4-2 | CASSQERTRGSGANVLTF | TGTGCCAGCAGCCAAGAGAGAACGCGAGGTTCTGGGGCCAACGTCCTGACTTTC
TRBJ2-3 | NA | NA | TRBV7-2 | CASSLTAGASTDTQYF | TGTGCCAGCAGCTTAACCGCGGGGGCCAGCACAGATACGCAGTATTTT
TRBJ2-3 | NA | NA | TRBV2 | CASSILQTDTQYF | TGTGCCAGCAGTATACTACAGACAGATACGCAGTATTTT
TRBJ1-6 | NA | TRBD1 | TRBV2 | CASRTGVQNSPLHF | TGTGCCAGCAGGACAGGGGTTCAGAATTCACCCCTCCACTTT
TRBJ1-1 | NA | TRBD1 | TRBV5-1 | CASSAGTGLNTEAFF | TGCGCCAGCAGCGCCGGGACAGGGTTGAACACTGAAGCTTTCTTT
TRBJ2-1 | NA | NA | TRBV6-5 | CASRYRALTWDNEQFF | TGTGCCAGCAGATACAGGGCTCTCACTTGGGACAATGAGCAGTTCTTC
TRBJ1-6 | NA | NA | TRBV5-1 | CASSLRQGENSPLHF | TGCGCCAGCAGCTTGCGGCAGGGAGAAAATTCACCCCTCCACTTT
TRBJ1-2 | NA | NA | TRBV7-8 | CASSRGVLTGSNYGYTF | TGTGCCAGCAGCAGAGGGGTGCTGACAGGCTCCAACTATGGCTACACCTTC
TRBJ1-2 | NA | NA | TRBV6-6 | CASRENYGYTF | TGTGCCAGCAGGGAAAACTATGGCTACACCTTC
TRBJ2-3 | NA | NA | TRBV4-3 | CASSQEDGEYTQYF | TGCGCCAGCAGCCAAGAAGACGGTGAATATACGCAGTATTTT
TRBJ1-6 | NA | NA | TRBV4-3 | CASSQDLGLNSPLHF | TGCGCCAGCAGCCAAGATTTAGGGCTTAATTCACCCCTCCACTTT
TRBJ1-5 | NA | NA | TRBV5-6 | CASSFRSTGLNQPQHF | TGTGCCAGCAGCTTCCGGTCTACGGGGTTAAATCAGCCCCAGCATTTT
TRBJ2-7 | NA | TRBD2 | TRBV19 | CASSLSGGSGGPYF | TGTGCCAGTAGCCTCTCCGGTGGTAGCGGGGGGCCGTACTTC
TRBJ1-6 | NA | NA | TRBV27 | CASSPIGSPLHF | TGTGCCAGCAGTCCTATTGGATCACCCCTCCACTTT
TRBJ2-1 | NA | TRBD2 | TRBV9 | CASSVNSGSYNEQFF | TGTGCCAGCAGCGTCAATAGCGGGAGTTACAATGAGCAGTTCTTC
TRBJ2-5 | NA | NA | TRBV7-2 | CASSQRGGRETQYF | TGTGCCAGCAGCCAGAGGGGGGGCCGGGAGACCCAGTACTTC
TRBJ1-5 | NA | NA | TRBV11-2 | CASSSQENQPQHF | TGTGCCAGCAGCTCACAAGAAAATCAGCCCCAGCATTTT
TRBJ1-1 | once | NA | TRBV15 | CATSIGVFQKAFF | TGTGCCACCAGCATCGGGGTTTTTCAAAAAGCTTTCTTT
TRBJ2-1 | NA | NA | TRBV2 | CASSEGGTYNEQFF | TGTGCCAGCAGTGAGGGGGGTACCTACAATGAGCAGTTCTTC
TRBJ1-2 | NA | NA | TRBV6-5 | CASSSGRNFYGYTF | TGTGCCAGCAGTTCGGGTCGGAACTTCTATGGCTACACCTTC